The text below deals with one T cell receptor beta chain. This entry belongs to a study of blood T cell repertoires in COVID-19. This CDR3 is 15 amino acids long. V was cut by 4 bases and J by 0 bases, with 10 bases left in between. From germline, CDR1 is SGHRS and CDR2 YFSETQ. In terms of age and location, participants ranged from roughly 18 to 90 years and lived in about 25 US areas. Each participant's cohort was designated according to participant-reported clinical history. Two negative PCRs, clearance, or symptom resolution had been documented for recovered Cohort 3 donors. The method was immunoSEQ multiplex PCR; TCRdb's version includes in-frame clones alone and lacks a portion of them. The sample carries some 200,000 clones, around 90% recorded once.

This TCR was sampled from a woman aged 25 to 45 who had recovered from COVID-19. The sample was PBMCs or T cells enriched from blood (not recorded which). This chain uses TRBV5-1 with TRBJ1-4; D possibly corresponds to TRBD1 (5 bases). CDR3 protein: CASSQDRATNEKLFF. Written as DNA, the CDR3 is TGCGCCAGCAGCCAAGACAGAGCAACTAATGAAAAACTGTTTTTT.